The 20 T cell receptor beta chains given below trace back to one sample, sequenced in a study of T cell responses to AZD1222 COVID-19 vaccine (dated by TCRdb to the early 2020s). Interpreted using the paper, the time point label stands for: baseline before first vaccination. The library was obtained by the immunoSEQ multiplex PCR assay. TCRdb stores this immuneACCESS table with in-frame sequences only. Part of the clones is absent; in the studies checked, under half of the shortfall reflects unresolved V genes, and no reason is known for the rest. This sample lists 150,000 to 200,000 clones; 93% were detected once. About 3.9% of the sample goes to the ten largest clones. The specimen was peripheral blood, collected on day 0 of AZD1222 vaccination. The receptors stem from an adult in good health.

The CDR3 reads CASSYGQPNTGELFF. For the CDR3, the DNA is TGTGCCAGCAGTTATGGGCAGCCGAACACCGGGGAGCTGTTTTTT. The J gene is TRBJ2-2, the V gene TRBV6-5, with D hard to call. The CDR3 sequence is 15 residues long. Between the trimmed V and J ends, which lost 3 bases and 0 bases, there was a span of 8 bases. Germline lookup yields CDR1 MNHEY and CDR2 SVGAGI.

V and J are TRBV6-2 or TRBV6-3 and TRBJ1-2; tentative D call: TRBD1 (6 bases). CDR3 length: 17 amino acids. Germline CDR1 is MNHEY and CDR2 is SVGEGT. Trimming cost V 5 bases and J 5 bases, with 24 bases left between them. The CDR3 DNA is TGTGCCAGCAGTCGTGGACGGGCCTCTTGGACAGAATATGGCTACACCTTC. Protein sequence: CASSRGRASWTEYGYTF.

The rearrangement uses TRBV6-5 and TRBJ2-1; D ambiguous. Germline CDR1 is MNHEY and CDR2 is SVGAGI. V was pared by 10 bases and J by 5 bases, with 12 bases between. The CDR3 consists of 12 residues. The CDR3 is CATTSLNNEQFF. CDR3 nucleotides: TGTGCCACCACGAGTCTTAACAATGAGCAGTTCTTC.

This chain links TRBV18 with TRBJ2-6; D might be TRBD2 (6 bases). V lost 3 bases, J lost 0 bases, and 18 bases lay in between. Looked up from germline, CDR1 is KGHSH and CDR2 is LQKENI. CDR3 size: 19 residues. The CDR3 sequence is CASSPSLTAGRSGANVLTF. CDR3 DNA sequence: TGTGCCAGCTCACCTTCCCTCACGGCGGGACGCTCTGGGGCCAACGTCCTGACTTTC.

The J gene is TRBJ1-1, the V gene TRBV12-3 or TRBV12-4, with D uncertain. The CDR3 has 13 residues. V lost 3 bases to trimming and J lost 4 bases, with 9 bases between them. This CDR3 is CASSFRSITEAFF. CDR3 nucleotide sequence: TGTGCCAGCAGTTTTCGGAGCATCACTGAAGCTTTCTTT.

This sequence joins TRBV11-2 and TRBJ2-5; no clear D. The germline gives CDR1 SGHAT, CDR2 FQNNGV. Trimming took 5 bases from V and 4 from J, leaving 8 bases between them. This CDR3 spans 12 amino acids. As DNA, the CDR3 is TGTGCCAGCAGCCCGCTAGGAGAGACCCAGTACTTC. Its translation: CASSPLGETQYF.

The chain links TRBV3-1 (or the pseudogene TRBV3-2) to TRBJ2-7, with 8 nucleotides matching TRBD1. With V trimmed by 1 base and J by 3 bases, 8 bases remained unmatched. This CDR3 region has 16 residues. Germline CDR1 LGHDT, CDR2 YNNKEL (reference sequence). The CDR3 coding sequence is TGTGCCAGCAGCCAAGGTGGAGGGACAGGCTTCTACGAGCAGTACTTC. Translation gives CASSQGGGTGFYEQYF.

The V and J genes are TRBV3-1 (or the pseudogene TRBV3-2) and TRBJ2-1; D gene uncertain. The CDR3 sequence is 17 residues long. Trimming pared 0 bases from V and 6 bases from J, leaving 18 bases between. CDR1 LGHDT and CDR2 YNNKEL come from the germline V gene (reference sequence). The CDR3 is CASSQDLRGLGGNEQFF. The CDR3 nucleotides read TGTGCCAGCAGCCAAGATCTTAGAGGCCTAGGTGGCAATGAGCAGTTCTTC.

This clone has just one count. This chain uses TRBV6-5 with TRBJ2-1, with D possibly TRBD1 on 5 matching bases. Per the germline V gene, CDR1 is MNHEY and CDR2 is SVGAGI. V was clipped by 4 bases and J by 4 bases, with 11 bases between them. CDR3 length: 14 amino acids. This CDR3 is CASSLDSLYNEQFF. The CDR3 DNA is TGTGCCAGCAGTTTAGACAGCCTTTACAATGAGCAGTTCTTC.

As DNA, the CDR3 is TGTGCCAGTAGTAACCAGGGCGACGAAAAACTGTTTTTT. It specifies CASSNQGDEKLFF. This chain connects TRBV19 to TRBJ1-4, with D possibly matching TRBD1 (5 bases). Germline-derived CDR1 and CDR2 are LNHDA and SQIVND (reference sequence). The germline V and J ends were trimmed by 4 bases and 8 bases, with 11 bases remaining between them. The CDR3 length is 13 residues.

The chain carries TRBV4-1 and TRBJ1-4, with D perhaps TRBD1 (5 bases). The CDR3 totals 19 residues. In germline, CDR1 is MGHRA, CDR2 YSYEKL. V was trimmed by 4 bases and J by 7 bases, leaving 28 bases between them. The CDR3 spells CASSPYGDGAGGSGEKLFF. The CDR3 DNA sequence: TGCGCCAGCAGCCCGTACGGGGACGGCGCCGGGGGGAGTGGTGAAAAACTGTTTTTT.

The chain carries TRBV2 and TRBJ1-2; tentative D call: TRBD1 (5 bases). CDR3 size: 12 residues. CDR1 SNHLY and CDR2 FYNNEI come from the germline V gene. V lost 4 bases to trimming and J lost 7 bases, with 10 bases between them. The CDR3 DNA follows: TGTGCCAGCAGTGTGGGGCAGGGTGGCTACACCTTC. Protein: CASSVGQGGYTF.

The rearrangement links TRBV29-1 to TRBJ1-1; no firm D call. Germline-derived CDR1 and CDR2 are SQVTM and ANQGSEA. Trimming cost V 0 bases and J 1 base, with 9 bases left between them. The CDR3 loop spans 14 amino acids. The CDR3, as DNA: TGCAGCGTTGAAGAGGGAGGGCCGAACACTGAAGCTTTCTTT. This translates into CSVEEGGPNTEAFF.

The chain couples TRBV20-1 to TRBJ2-3, with unresolved D. The germline gives CDR1 DFQATT, CDR2 SNEGSKA (reference sequence). The CDR3 runs to 13 residues. V was cut by 3 bases and J by 2 bases, with 9 bases left in between. CDR3 in amino acids: CSASRLFTDTQYF. The CDR3 coding sequence is TGCAGTGCTAGTCGTCTGTTCACAGATACGCAGTATTTT.

In regard to this clone: The junction shows a germline mismatch at one end, possibly a read error. CDR3 nucleotide sequence: TGTGCCAGCAGCCGGAGGGTAGGAGGAGTCGTGGTCTTT. Translating it yields CASSRRVGGVVVF. This sequence joins TRBV3-1 (or the pseudogene TRBV3-2) and TRBJ1-1; D is unresolved. This CDR3 spans 13 amino acids. CDR1 and CDR2 (germline): LGHDT, YNNKEL (reference sequence).

This clone was recorded only once. The chain couples TRBV18 to TRBJ1-3; the match to TRBD1 covers 8 bases. CDR3 length: 17 residues. Germline V CDR1 and CDR2: KGHSH, LQKENI. With 1 base clipped from V and 2 bases from J, the junction kept 7 bases outside the gene matches. The CDR3 sequence is CASSPLRQGRTGNTIYF. The CDR3 nucleotides are TGTGCCAGCTCACCACTTCGACAGGGGAGAACTGGAAACACCATATATTTT.

V is TRBV3-1 (or the pseudogene TRBV3-2) and J is TRBJ1-4; maybe TRBD1 (5 bases). Trimming cost V 9 bases and J 7 bases, with 18 bases left between them. Germline assignment: CDR1 LGHDT and CDR2 YNNKEL (reference sequence). This CDR3 region has 14 residues. The CDR3 protein is CASGREGTSEKLFF. The CDR3, as DNA: TGTGCCAGTGGTAGGGAGGGGACGAGTGAAAAACTGTTTTTT.

This chain connects TRBV6-1 to TRBJ2-7; 9 bases are shared with TRBD1. With 4 bases clipped from V and 4 bases from J, the junction kept 11 bases outside the gene matches. Germline CDR1 is MNHNS and CDR2 is SASEGT. CDR3 length equals 16 residues. DNA for the CDR3: TGTGCCAGCAGTGCACTCGGCCCCGGGACAGGGTACGAGCAGTACTTC. It is translated as CASSALGPGTGYEQYF.

The chain has TRBV18 and TRBJ1-1; 9 positions match TRBD1. CDR1 is KGHSH, CDR2 LQKENI, per germline. The CDR3 consists of 18 residues. The ends lost 2 bases at V and 1 base at J; junction bases unmatched: 11. The CDR3 is CASSPTGGEIFGNTEAFF. The CDR3 nucleotides are TGTGCCAGCTCACCAACAGGGGGCGAAATCTTTGGGAACACTGAAGCTTTCTTT.

The chain joins TRBV25-1 to TRBJ2-2; D might be TRBD1 or TRBD2, each matching 6 bases. CDR3 length: 13 amino acids. Germline V CDR1 and CDR2: MGHDK, SYGVNS. Trimming took 6 bases from V and 6 from J, leaving 11 bases between them. In nucleotides, the CDR3 is TGTGCCAGCAGCCCGGAGGGGGCCGGGGAGCTGTTTTTT. Residues: CASSPEGAGELFF.